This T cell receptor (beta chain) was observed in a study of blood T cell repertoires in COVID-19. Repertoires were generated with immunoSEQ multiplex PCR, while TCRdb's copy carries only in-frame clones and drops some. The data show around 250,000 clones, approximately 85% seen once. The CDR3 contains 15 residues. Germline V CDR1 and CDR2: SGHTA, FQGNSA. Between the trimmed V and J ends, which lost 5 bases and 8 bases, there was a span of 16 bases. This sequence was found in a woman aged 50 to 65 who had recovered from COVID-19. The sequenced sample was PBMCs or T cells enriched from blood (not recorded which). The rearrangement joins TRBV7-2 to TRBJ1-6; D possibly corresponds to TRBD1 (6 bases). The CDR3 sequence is CASSPYRALDSPLHF. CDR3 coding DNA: TGTGCCAGCAGCCCATACAGGGCCTTGGATTCACCCCTCCACTTT. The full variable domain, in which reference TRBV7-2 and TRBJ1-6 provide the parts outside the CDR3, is GAGVSQSPSNKVTEKGKDVELRCDPISGHTALYWYRQSLGQGLEFLIYFQGNSAPDKSGLPSDRFSAERTGGSVSTLTIQRTQQEDSAVYLCASSPYRALDSPLHFGNGTRLTVT.